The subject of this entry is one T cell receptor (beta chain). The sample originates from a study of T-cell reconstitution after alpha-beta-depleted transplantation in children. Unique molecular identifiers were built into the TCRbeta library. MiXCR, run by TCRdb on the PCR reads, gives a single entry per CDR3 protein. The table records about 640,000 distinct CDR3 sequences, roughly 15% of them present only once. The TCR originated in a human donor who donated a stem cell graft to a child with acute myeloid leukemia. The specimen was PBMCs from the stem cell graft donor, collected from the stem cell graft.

The CDR3, as DNA: TGTGCCAGCAGCTTATCCCGGACAGGCTCTGGAAACACCATATATTTT. As protein: CASSLSRTGSGNTIYF. The J gene is TRBJ1-3, the V gene TRBV7-8; TRBD1 aligns across 7 bases. CDR3 size: 16 residues. In germline, CDR1 is SGHVS, CDR2 FQNEAQ. The V gene end was trimmed by 2 bases and the J gene end by 0 bases; junction bases not matched to a gene: 4.